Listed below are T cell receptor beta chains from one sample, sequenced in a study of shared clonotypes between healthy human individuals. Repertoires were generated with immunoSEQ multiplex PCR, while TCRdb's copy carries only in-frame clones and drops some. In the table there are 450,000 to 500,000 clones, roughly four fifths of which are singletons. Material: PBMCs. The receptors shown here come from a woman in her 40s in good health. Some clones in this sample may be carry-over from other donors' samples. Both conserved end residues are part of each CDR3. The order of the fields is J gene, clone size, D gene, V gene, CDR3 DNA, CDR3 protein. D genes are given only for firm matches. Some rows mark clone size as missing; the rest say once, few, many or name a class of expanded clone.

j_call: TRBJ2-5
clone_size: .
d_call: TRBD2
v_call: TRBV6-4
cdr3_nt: TGTGCCAGCAGTGACGCGTTTGCGGGAGTTTTGCAAGAGACCCAGTACTTC
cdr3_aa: CASSDAFAGVLQETQYF

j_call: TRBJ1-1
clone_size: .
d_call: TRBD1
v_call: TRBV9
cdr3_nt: TGTGCCAGCAGCGTAGTCGAGGGGGCAAACACTGAAGCTTTCTTT
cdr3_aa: CASSVVEGANTEAFF

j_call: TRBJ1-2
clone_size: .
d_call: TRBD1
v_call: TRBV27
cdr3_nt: TGTGCCAGCAGATTCTCGACAGGGGGCGCTTACTATGGCTACACCTTC
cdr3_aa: CASRFSTGGAYYGYTF

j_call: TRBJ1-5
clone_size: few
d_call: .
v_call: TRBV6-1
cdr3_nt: TGTGCCAGCAGTGAAGAGGAGGTGTCAGTGGGTCAGCCCCAGCATTTT
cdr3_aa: CASSEEEVSVGQPQHF

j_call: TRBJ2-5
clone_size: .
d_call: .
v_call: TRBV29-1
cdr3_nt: TGCAGCTACGATGAGGGTAGCGGTAAAGAGACCCAGTACTTC
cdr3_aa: CSYDEGSGKETQYF

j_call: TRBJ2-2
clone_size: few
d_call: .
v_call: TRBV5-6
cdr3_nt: TGTGCCAGCAGCTTGGGAGGGCAGGGCTTGAGCACCGGGGAGCTGTTTTTT
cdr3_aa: CASSLGGQGLSTGELFF

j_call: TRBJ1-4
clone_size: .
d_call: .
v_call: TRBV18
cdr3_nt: TGTGCCAGCTCATTCGTCCGAGGCCCGTTGAGTGAAAAACTGTTTTTT
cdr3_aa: CASSFVRGPLSEKLFF

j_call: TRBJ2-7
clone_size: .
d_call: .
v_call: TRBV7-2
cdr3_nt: TGTGCCAGCAGCTTAGGTTTGGCAGGAGCCTACGAGCAGTACTTC
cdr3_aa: CASSLGLAGAYEQYF

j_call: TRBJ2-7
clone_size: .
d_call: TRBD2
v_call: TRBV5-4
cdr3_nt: TGTGCCAGCAGCTCCGGGACTAGCCCCTACGAGCAGTACTTC
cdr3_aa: CASSSGTSPYEQYF

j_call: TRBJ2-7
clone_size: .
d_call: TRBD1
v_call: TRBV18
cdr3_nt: TGTGCCAGCTCACCACGGCAGGGGGCATCCTACGAGCAGTACTTC
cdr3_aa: CASSPRQGASYEQYF

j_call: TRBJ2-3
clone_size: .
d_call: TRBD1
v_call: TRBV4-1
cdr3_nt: TGCGCCAGCAGCCTCCGGGACAGGGAATTCACAGATACGCAGTATTTT
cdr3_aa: CASSLRDREFTDTQYF

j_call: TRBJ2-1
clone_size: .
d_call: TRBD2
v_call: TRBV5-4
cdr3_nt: TGTGCCAGCAGTTCGACTAGCGGGAGGTACAATGAGCAGTTCTTC
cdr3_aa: CASSSTSGRYNEQFF

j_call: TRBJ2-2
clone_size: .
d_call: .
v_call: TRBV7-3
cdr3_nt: TGTGCCAGCAGCTTAAGTGGTAGAGGTCCCGGGGAGCTGTTTTTT
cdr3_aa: CASSLSGRGPGELFF

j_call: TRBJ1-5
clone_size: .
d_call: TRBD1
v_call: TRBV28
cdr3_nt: TGTGCCAGCAATACACAGGGGGTCTATCGGCCCCAGCATTTT
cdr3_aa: CASNTQGVYRPQHF

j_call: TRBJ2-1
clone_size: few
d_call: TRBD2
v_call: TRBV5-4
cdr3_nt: TGTGCCAGCAGCTTTAATCTAGCGGGAGGTAATGAGCAGTTCTTC
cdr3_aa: CASSFNLAGGNEQFF

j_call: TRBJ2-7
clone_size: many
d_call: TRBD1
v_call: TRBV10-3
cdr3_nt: TGTGCCATCACGGGACAGGGTTTCTACGAGCAGTACTTC
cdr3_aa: CAITGQGFYEQYF

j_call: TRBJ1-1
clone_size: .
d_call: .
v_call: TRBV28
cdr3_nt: TGTGCCAGCCGAGGCCGGGGACAACGAGCTTTCTTT
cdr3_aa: CASRGRGQRAFF

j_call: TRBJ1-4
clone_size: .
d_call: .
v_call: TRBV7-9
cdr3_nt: TGTGCCAGCAGCTTAGGGGGGCCTACACATGAAAAACTGTTTTTT
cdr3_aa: CASSLGGPTHEKLFF

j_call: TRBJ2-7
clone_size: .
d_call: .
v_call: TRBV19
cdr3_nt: TGTGCCAGTAGTGCCTATTCTATCGACTCCTACGAGCAGTACTTC
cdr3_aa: CASSAYSIDSYEQYF

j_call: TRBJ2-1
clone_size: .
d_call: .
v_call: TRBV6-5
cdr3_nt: TGTGCCAGCAGTTACGAGGAAGGAGGGGATGAGCAGTTCTTC
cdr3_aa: CASSYEEGGDEQFF

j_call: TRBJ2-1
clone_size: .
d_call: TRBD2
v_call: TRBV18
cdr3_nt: TGTGCCAGCTCACAGGGACTAGCGGGAGCCCATGAGCAGTTCTTC
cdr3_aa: CASSQGLAGAHEQFF

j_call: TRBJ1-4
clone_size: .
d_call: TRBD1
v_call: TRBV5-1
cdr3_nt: TGCGCCAGCAGCCCGACAGGGGGGGGTGAAAAACTGTTTTTT
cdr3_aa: CASSPTGGGEKLFF

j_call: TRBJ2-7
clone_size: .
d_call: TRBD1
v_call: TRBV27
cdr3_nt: TGTGCCAGCAGAGCAGGGGGCGCCTACGAGCAGTACTTC
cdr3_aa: CASRAGGAYEQYF

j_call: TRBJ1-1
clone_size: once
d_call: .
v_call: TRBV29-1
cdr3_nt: TGCAGCGTTGAAGAGGGGAGGGCTGAAGCTTTCTTT
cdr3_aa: CSVEEGRAEAFF

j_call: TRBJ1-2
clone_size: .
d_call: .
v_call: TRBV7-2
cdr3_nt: TGTGCCAGCAGCTTAGCTAGCGGCAGCCAAGGACATGGCTACACCTTC
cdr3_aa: CASSLASGSQGHGYTF

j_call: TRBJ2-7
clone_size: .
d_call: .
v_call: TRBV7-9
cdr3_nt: TGTGCCAGCAGCTTAGGGTTCAGAGGCCCCATCTCTGACGAGCAGTACTTC
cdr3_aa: CASSLGFRGPISDEQYF

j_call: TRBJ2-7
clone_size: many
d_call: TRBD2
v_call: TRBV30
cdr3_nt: TGTGCCTGGAGTGCATTAGCGGGAACCGAGCAGTACTTC
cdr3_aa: CAWSALAGTEQYF

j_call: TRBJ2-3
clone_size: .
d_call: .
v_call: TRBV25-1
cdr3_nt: TGTGCCAGCAGTGTCGGGGATACGCAGTATTTT
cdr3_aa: CASSVGDTQYF

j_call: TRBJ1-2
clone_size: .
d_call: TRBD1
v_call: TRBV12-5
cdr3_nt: TGTGCTAGTGTCAAGGGGGACAGCCACTATGGCTACACCTTC
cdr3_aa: CASVKGDSHYGYTF

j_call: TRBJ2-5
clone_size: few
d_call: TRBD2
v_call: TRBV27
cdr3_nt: TGTGCCAGCGCCGCGCGGGGGTTGTTCACAGAGACCCAGTACTTC
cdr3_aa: CASAARGLFTETQYF

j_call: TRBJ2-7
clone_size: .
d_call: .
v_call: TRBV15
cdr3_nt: TGTGCCACCAGCAGAGATCAGGCAGACGAGCAGTACTTC
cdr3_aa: CATSRDQADEQYF

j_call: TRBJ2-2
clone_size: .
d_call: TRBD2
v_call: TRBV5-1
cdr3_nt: TGCGCCAGCAGCTTTCAGCGGGAGGACACCGGGGAGCTGTTTTTT
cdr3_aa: CASSFQREDTGELFF

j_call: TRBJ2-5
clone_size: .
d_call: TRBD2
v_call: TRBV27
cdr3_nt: TGTGCCACGGGCGGGAGAGGGGAGACCCAGTACTTC
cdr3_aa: CATGGRGETQYF

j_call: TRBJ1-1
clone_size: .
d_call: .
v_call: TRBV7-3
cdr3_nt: TGTGCCAGCAGCTTGTTAGGGGAGGACACTGAAGCTTTCTTT
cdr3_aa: CASSLLGEDTEAFF

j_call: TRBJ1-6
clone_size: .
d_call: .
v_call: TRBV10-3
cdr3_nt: TGTGCCATCAGTGAGTCTGGGCAGCCTTCACCCCTCCACTTT
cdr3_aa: CAISESGQPSPLHF

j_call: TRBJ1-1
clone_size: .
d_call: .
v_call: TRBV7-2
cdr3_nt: TGTGCCAGCAGCCTTATCTCTGAAGCTTTCTTT
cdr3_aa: CASSLISEAFF

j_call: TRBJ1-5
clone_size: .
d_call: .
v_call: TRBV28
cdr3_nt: TGTGCCAGCAGTTTATCGGGGGAGAATCAGCCCCAGCATTTT
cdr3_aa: CASSLSGENQPQHF

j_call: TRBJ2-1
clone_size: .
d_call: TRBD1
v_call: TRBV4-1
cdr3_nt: TGCGCCAGCAGGATGGGGATAGGACAGGGGATAATAGAGCAGTTCTTC
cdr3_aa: CASRMGIGQGIIEQFF

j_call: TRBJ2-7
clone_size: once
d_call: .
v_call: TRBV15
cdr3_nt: TGTGCCACCAGCATTTCGACAGAGGGGACCTACGAGCAGTACTTC
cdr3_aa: CATSISTEGTYEQYF

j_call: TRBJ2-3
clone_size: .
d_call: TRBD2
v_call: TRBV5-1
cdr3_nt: TGCGCCAGCAGCTTTAGCGGGCCCCGCGGGGATACGCAGTATTTT
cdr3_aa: CASSFSGPRGDTQYF